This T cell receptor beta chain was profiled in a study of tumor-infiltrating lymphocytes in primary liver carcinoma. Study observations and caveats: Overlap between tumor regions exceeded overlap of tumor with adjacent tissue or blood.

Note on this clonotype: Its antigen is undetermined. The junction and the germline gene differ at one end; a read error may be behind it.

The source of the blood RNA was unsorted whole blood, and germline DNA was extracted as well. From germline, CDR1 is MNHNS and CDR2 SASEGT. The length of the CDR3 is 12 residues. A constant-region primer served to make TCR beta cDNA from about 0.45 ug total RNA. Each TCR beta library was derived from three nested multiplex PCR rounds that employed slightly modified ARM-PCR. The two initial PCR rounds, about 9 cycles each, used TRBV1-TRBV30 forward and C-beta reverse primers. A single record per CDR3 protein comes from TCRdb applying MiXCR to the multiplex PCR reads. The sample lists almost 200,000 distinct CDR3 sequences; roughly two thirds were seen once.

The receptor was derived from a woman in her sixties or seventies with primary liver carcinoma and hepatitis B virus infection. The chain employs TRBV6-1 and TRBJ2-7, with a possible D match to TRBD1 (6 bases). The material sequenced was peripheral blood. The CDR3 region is CVSGQHSYDQYF. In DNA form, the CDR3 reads TGTGTCAGCGGACAGCACTCCTACGATCAGTACTTC.